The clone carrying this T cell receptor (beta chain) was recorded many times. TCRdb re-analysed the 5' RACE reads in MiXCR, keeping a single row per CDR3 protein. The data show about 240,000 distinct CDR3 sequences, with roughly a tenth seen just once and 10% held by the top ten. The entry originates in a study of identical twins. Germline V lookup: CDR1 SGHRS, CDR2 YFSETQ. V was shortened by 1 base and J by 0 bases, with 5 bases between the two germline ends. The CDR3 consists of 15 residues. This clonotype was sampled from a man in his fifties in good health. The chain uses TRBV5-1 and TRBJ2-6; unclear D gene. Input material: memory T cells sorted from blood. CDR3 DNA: TGCGCCAGCAGCTTGCAGATCTCTGGGGCCAACGTCCTGACTTTC. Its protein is CASSLQISGANVLTF.